Shown below are 7 T cell receptor beta chains from a single sample sequenced in a study of T cell responses to AZD1222 COVID-19 vaccine. Repertoires were generated with immunoSEQ multiplex PCR, while TCRdb's copy carries only in-frame clones and drops some. Here the sample spans under 150,000 clones, around 90% being singletons. The sample was peripheral blood, taken on day 0 of AZD1222 vaccination. The receptors stem from an adult in good health.

This clone was observed once. The V gene is TRBV7-9, the J gene TRBJ1-3; unclear D gene. The V gene's germline CDR1 is SEHNR and CDR2 FQNEAQ (reference sequence). V lost 8 bases to trimming and J lost 2 bases, with 4 bases between them. The CDR3 is 11 residues long. CDR3 DNA sequence: TGTGCCAGCCACACTGGAAACACCATATATTTT. This gives the protein CASHTGNTIYF. Together with reference TRBV7-9 and TRBJ1-3, the CDR3 gives the full variable domain: DTGVSQNPRHKITKRGQNVTFRCDPISEHNRLYWYRQTLGQGPEFLTYFQNEAQLEKSRLLSDRFSAERPKGSFSTLEIQRTEQGDSAMYLCASHTGNTIYFGEGSWLTVV.

J is TRBJ2-1 and V is TRBV7-2, with 9 bases lining up with TRBD1. Germline CDR1 is SGHTA and CDR2 is FQGNSA. Trimming at V came to 8 bases and at J to 8 bases, leaving 10 bases not matched to a gene. The length of the CDR3 is 14 residues. The CDR3 bases are TGTGCCAGCGAACCCGGGGACAGGGCGGATGAGCAGTTCTTC. Its translation is CASEPGDRADEQFF.

Of note for this clone: The same CDR3 is also encoded by other DNA sequences in this sample. V usage is TRBV5-1 and J usage is TRBJ1-1, with unresolved D. Germline V gene sequence: CDR1 SGHRS, CDR2 YFSETQ. V gave up 3 bases and J gave up 1 base, with 7 bases separating them. CDR3 length: 13 residues. The CDR3 sequence: CASSSDGNTEAFF. CDR3 nucleotides: TGCGCCAGCAGCTCGGACGGGAACACTGAAGCTTTCTTT.

The chain is built from TRBV7-2 and TRBJ2-3; the D is unclear. Trimming pared 5 bases from V and 0 bases from J, leaving 9 bases between. The CDR3 is 14 amino acids. The germline gives CDR1 SGHTA, CDR2 FQGNSA. CDR3 in amino acids: CASSVHSSTDTQYF. The CDR3 nucleotides are TGTGCCAGCAGCGTCCATAGTAGCACAGATACGCAGTATTTT.

CDR3 DNA sequence: TGTGCCAGCAGCCCACGTGCGGGGCTTTATGGCTACACCTTC. Translation gives CASSPRAGLYGYTF. The chain has TRBV7-9 and TRBJ1-2, with a tentative D call TRBD1 (5 bases). V lost 5 bases and J 5 bases, leaving 15 bases between the germline ends. CDR3 length: 14 residues. Germline lookup yields CDR1 SEHNR and CDR2 FQNEAQ (reference sequence).

The CDR3 sequence is CASSLEGGYYEQYF. The CDR3 region has the DNA TGTGCCAGCAGCTTAGAGGGCGGGTACTACGAGCAGTACTTC. The chain joins TRBV7-2 to TRBJ2-7; D possibly corresponds to TRBD2 (5 bases). Trimming removed 1 base at V and 3 bases at J, with 10 bases between. Germline V gene data show CDR1 as SGHTA and CDR2 as FQGNSA. This CDR3 has 14 amino acids.

This rearrangement joins TRBV6-5 to TRBJ2-2, with a weak D call TRBD2 (6 bases). Trimming stripped 8 bases from V and 3 bases from J, with 10 bases between. The CDR3 has 13 residues. Germline CDR1 MNHEY, CDR2 SVGAGI. The CDR3 loop reads CASRDFDTGELFF. The DNA for the CDR3 is TGTGCCAGCCGGGACTTCGACACCGGGGAGCTGTTTTTT.